Sequencing of this TCR beta chain was carried out in a study of lymphopenia after photon versus proton radiotherapy. The CDR3 spans 18 residues. V gave up 3 bases and J gave up 1 base; unmatched junction bases: 7. Germline V gene sequence: CDR1 MGHRA, CDR2 YSYEKL. Clones were read by immunoSEQ multiplex PCR, and TCRdb kept only the in-frame ones, dropping some. The sample holds 25,000 to 30,000 clones, roughly 87% seen once. As to this clone: Its antigen is unidentified.

Broader study findings: Proton therapy kept repertoires fairly stable, unlike photons, which gained effector/memory cells. Post-nadir TCR diversity decline inversely tracked overall survival among those who died. Survival link was tested only in deceased patients; proton benefit remains a possibility.

Material: peripheral blood, obtained from a patient treated with proton-based radiotherapy. The chain carries TRBV4-1 and TRBJ2-5; 14 positions match TRBD2. The TCR was taken from a woman in her sixties or seventies with cholangiocarcinoma. Some clones in this sample may be carry-over from other donors' samples. The DNA of the CDR3 is TGCGCCAGCAGCCAGACCGGGACTAGCGGGGGAACCCAAGAGACCCAGTACTTC. Its translation is CASSQTGTSGGTQETQYF.